This TCR beta chain appears in the sequencing data of a study of cytomegalovirus exposure and HLA in healthy donors. Study overall: About 83 million unique TCRs from HLA-typed donors made up an early data release.

The PCR had 60 Vbeta and 13 Jbeta primers. The repertoire was sequenced with immunoSEQ multiplex PCR; TCRdb's copy has only in-frame clones and lacks some. This sample's clone table lists about 41,000 clones. Germline values: CDR1 LGHNA, CDR2 YSLEER. The CDR3 contains 14 residues. Sequencing was carried out using PBMCs. The TCR originated in a man between 25 and 39 years old in good health and CMV-seronegative. The J gene is TRBJ2-5, the V gene TRBV4-3; possible D gene TRBD1, 6 bases. Matching the DNA end better, TRBJ2-7 makes the J call doubtful. The CDR3 coding sequence is TGCGCCAGCAGCCAAGAGGGCAGGGGCTACGAGCAGTACTTC. It translates to CASSQEGRGYEQYF.